This is a list of T cell receptor beta chains from one sample in a study of cytomegalovirus exposure and HLA in healthy donors. Clones were sequenced by immunoSEQ multiplex PCR, and TCRdb holds only the in-frame ones, with some missing. Of some 120,000 clones in the sample, roughly 89% were seen once. Sequenced input: PBMCs. The receptors here all came from a man aged 25 to 40 in good health and CMV-seronegative. CDR3s include the opening cysteine and the closing phenylalanine or tryptophan. D genes are given only for firm matches. A row's size may be missing; if present it is once, few, many or a size class.

CDR3: CASSYSREGGKLFF; DNA: TGTGCCAGCAGTTATTCCCGGGAGGGAGGAAAACTGTTTTTT; D: .; V: TRBV6-5; J: TRBJ1-4; size: .
CDR3: CASSVSQAQETQYF; DNA: TGTGCCAGCAGCGTATCTCAGGCCCAAGAGACCCAGTACTTC; D: .; V: TRBV9; J: TRBJ2-5; size: .
CDR3: CASSSLGQSTYNEQFF; DNA: TGTGCCAGCAGCTCCCTGGGACAGTCGACCTACAATGAGCAGTTCTTC; D: TRBD1; V: TRBV7-3; J: TRBJ2-1; size: .
CDR3: CASSGDRFPPLHF; DNA: TGTGCCAGCAGCGGGGACAGGTTTCCACCCCTCCACTTT; D: TRBD1; V: TRBV9; J: TRBJ1-6; size: .
CDR3: CASSFPMNTEAFF; DNA: TGTGCCAGCAGCTTCCCAATGAACACTGAAGCTTTCTTT; D: .; V: TRBV5-5; J: TRBJ1-1; size: .
CDR3: CASSLPKGAHEQYF; DNA: TGTGCCAGCAGCTTACCGAAAGGGGCGCACGAGCAGTACTTC; D: .; V: TRBV7-2; J: TRBJ2-7; size: .
CDR3: CASGLNGDRLLLGQYF; DNA: TGTGCTAGTGGTTTGAACGGGGACAGGTTACTACTAGGGCAGTACTTC; D: TRBD1; V: TRBV12-5; J: TRBJ2-7; size: .
CDR3: CASSLGRSPYGYTF; DNA: TGTGCCAGCAGCTTAGGCAGGTCCCCCTATGGCTACACCTTC; D: .; V: TRBV5-5; J: TRBJ1-2; size: once
CDR3: CASSFTTGAGNTIYF; DNA: TGTGCCAGCAGCTTCACGACAGGGGCTGGAAACACCATATATTTT; D: TRBD1; V: TRBV7-9; J: TRBJ1-3; size: .
CDR3: CASSLAGGPYEQYF; DNA: TGTGCCAGCAGCTTAGCGGGGGGACCCTACGAGCAGTACTTC; D: .; V: TRBV7-9; J: TRBJ2-7; size: .
CDR3: CASRSRRAGEGYTF; DNA: TGCGCCAGCCGCTCTCGGAGGGCAGGCGAGGGCTACACCTTC; D: .; V: TRBV23-1; J: TRBJ1-2; size: .
CDR3: CASSTGQGRETQYF; DNA: TGTGCCAGTAGTACAGGACAGGGTCGAGAGACCCAGTACTTC; D: TRBD1; V: TRBV19; J: TRBJ2-5; size: .
CDR3: CASRNGLGTGELFF; DNA: TGTGCCAGCAGGAACGGGTTGGGCACCGGGGAGCTGTTTTTT; D: .; V: TRBV6-5; J: TRBJ2-2; size: few
CDR3: CASSYRGDSVNSPLHF; DNA: TGTGCCAGCAGTTACCGAGGGGACAGCGTGAATTCACCCCTCCACTTT; D: TRBD1; V: TRBV6-5; J: TRBJ1-6; size: .
CDR3: CASSPQGFEAFF; DNA: TGTGCCAGCAGTCCCCAGGGATTTGAAGCTTTCTTT; D: .; V: TRBV28; J: TRBJ1-1; size: .
CDR3: CASIQLPTETYPYEQYF; DNA: TGCGCCAGCATCCAACTACCGACAGAGACTTACCCCTACGAGCAGTACTTC; D: .; V: TRBV10-1; J: TRBJ2-7; size: once
CDR3: CASSPASEYEQYF; DNA: TGTGCCAGCTCACCAGCTTCGGAGTACGAGCAGTACTTC; D: .; V: TRBV18; J: TRBJ2-7; size: once
CDR3: CASSPAGRGLNTEAFF; DNA: TGTGCCAGCTCACCGGCAGGGCGAGGTCTGAACACTGAAGCTTTCTTT; D: .; V: TRBV18; J: TRBJ1-1; size: .
CDR3: CASTSGQTKINTGELFF; DNA: TGTGCCAGCACTTCGGGACAGACCAAAATAAACACCGGGGAGCTGTTTTTT; D: TRBD1; V: TRBV9; J: TRBJ2-2; size: .
CDR3: CASSLLGGGSYNEQFF; DNA: TGTGCCAGCAGCTTATTGGGGGGTGGTTCCTACAATGAGCAGTTCTTC; D: .; V: TRBV7-3; J: TRBJ2-1; size: once
CDR3: CASTSRSSTGGVSNQPQHF; DNA: TGCGCCAGCACCTCCCGGTCGTCGACAGGGGGCGTCAGCAATCAGCCCCAGCATTTT; D: TRBD1; V: TRBV23-1; J: TRBJ1-5; size: .
CDR3: CASSFTDRVGTGELFF; DNA: TGTGCCAGCAGTTTCACGGACAGGGTTGGTACCGGGGAGCTGTTTTTT; D: TRBD1; V: TRBV6-8; J: TRBJ2-2; size: .
CDR3: CASSLGALGQMNTEAFF; DNA: TGCGCCAGCAGCCTCGGAGCTCTGGGGCAAATGAACACTGAAGCTTTCTTT; D: .; V: TRBV5-1; J: TRBJ1-1; size: .
CDR3: CASSKDRALYGYTF; DNA: TGTGCCAGCAGCAAGGACAGGGCACTCTATGGCTACACCTTC; D: TRBD1; V: TRBV6-6; J: TRBJ1-2; size: .